This TCR beta chain was captured in a study of CD8 T cells in Susac syndrome. Reverse transcription of about 0.45 to 1 ug RNA was carried out with random hexamers. Amplification of TCR beta CDR3 used immunoSEQ multiplex PCR across 54 Vbeta and 13 Jbeta. TCRdb reprocessed the immunoSEQ multiplex PCR reads with MiXCR, giving one entry per CDR3 protein. Of about 180,000 distinct CDR3 sequences listed, around 94% are singletons. The Susac syndrome patients fit the recently defined diagnostic criteria for definite or probable disease. FACS was used to enrich TEMRA cells, whereas the CD8+ and CD4+ T cells were obtained by negative isolation. With 0 bases removed from V and 3 bases from J, the gap between germline ends came to 20 bases. Germline-derived CDR1 and CDR2 are MGHRA and YSYEKL. The CDR3 has 19 residues. The study's findings and limits: A relatively small number of individuals underwent TCR sequencing and HLA analysis.

Only one count was recorded for this clonotype. Antigen specificity is unknown. The sequenced material came from CD4+ T cells from PBMCs. The rearrangement joins TRBV4-1 to TRBJ2-2, with D maybe TRBD1 (6 bases). The TCR originated in a human donor with Susac syndrome. CDR3 sequence: CASSQDFRNQGRHTGELFF. CDR3 bases: TGCGCCAGCAGCCAAGATTTCAGGAACCAGGGGCGACACACCGGGGAGCTGTTTTTT.